These 21 T cell receptor beta chains came from one sample sequenced in a study of Ad26.COV2.S vaccination and SARS-CoV-2 variants (dated by TCRdb to 2020 to 2023). Library generation was performed with the immunoSEQ multiplex PCR assay. Not all clones reach the TCRdb copy of this immuneACCESS table, which keeps in-frame sequences only. Checked studies attribute under half of the gap to unresolved V genes and leave the rest unexplained. The sample table records about 280,000 clones; 80% to 90% of these occur just once. Over 2.5% of the sample is taken by the ten largest. What the treatment or condition label conveys for this sample: 15 to 20 received Ad26.COV2.S at low or high dose, single or two shots; several received placebo; per-sample allocation not given. Repertoires of vaccine and placebo recipients were sequenced from samples collected on day 63 after the first injection. The material sequenced was peripheral blood, taken in a trial of Ad26.COV2.S vaccine versus placebo. These receptors all stem from a person aged 18 to 65 who received the Ad26.COV2.S COVID-19 vaccine or a placebo.

This rearrangement joins TRBV29-1 to TRBJ1-2; D unresolved. Trimming stripped 3 bases from V and 2 bases from J, with 10 bases between. The CDR3 length is 13 residues. Germline assignment: CDR1 SQVTM and CDR2 ANQGSEA. CDR3: CSVDFAANYGYTF. Here the CDR3 DNA reads TGCAGCGTTGATTTCGCAGCCAACTATGGCTACACCTTC.

The chain links TRBV7-8 to TRBJ2-1, with D uncertain. The V gene's germline CDR1 is SGHVS and CDR2 FQNEAQ. The CDR3 spans 15 residues. V lost 1 base to trimming and J lost 6 bases, with 13 bases between them. In DNA form, the CDR3 reads TGTGCCAGCAGCTTAGGATGGGCAGGTTCCAATGAGCAGTTCTTC. It yields the protein CASSLGWAGSNEQFF.

The rearrangement joins TRBV5-1 to TRBJ1-5; 8 bases match TRBD1. Germline CDR1 is SGHRS and CDR2 is YFSETQ. V shed 1 base and J 1 base; nucleotides not matched to a gene: 4. The CDR3 totals 16 residues. The CDR3 reads CASSLLPGGSNQPQHF. Here the CDR3 DNA reads TGCGCCAGCAGCTTGCTCCCAGGGGGCAGCAATCAGCCCCAGCATTTT. Based on the CDR3 plus reference TRBV5-1 and TRBJ1-5, the full variable domain is KAGVTQTPRYLIKTRGQQVTLSCSPISGHRSVSWYQQTPGQGLQFLFEYFSETQRNKGNFPGRFSGRQFSNSRSEMNVSTLELGDSALYLCASSLLPGGSNQPQHFGDGTRLSIL.

This clone was found a few times. The CDR3 protein is CASSLGGGTDTQYF. In DNA, the CDR3 is TGTGCCAGCAGCTTAGGGGGAGGCACAGATACGCAGTATTTT. This rearrangement joins TRBV11-3 to TRBJ2-3; D is perhaps TRBD2 (5 bases). The germline V gene has CDR1 SGHNT and CDR2 YENEEA. Trimming took 1 base from V and 1 from J, leaving 6 bases between them. The CDR3 has 14 residues. The variable domain in full, with the rest retrieved from reference TRBV11-3 and TRBJ2-3, is EAGVVQSPRYKIIEKKQPVAFWCNPISGHNTLYWYLQNLGQGPELLIRYENEEAVDDSQLPKDRFSAERLKGVDSTLKIQPAELGDSAVYLCASSLGGGTDTQYFGPGTRLTVL.

The chain links TRBV18 to TRBJ2-4; 8 nucleotides align to TRBD1. Germline V lookup: CDR1 KGHSH, CDR2 LQKENI. Trimming removed 1 base from V and 7 bases from J; junction bases left unmatched: 3. CDR3 length: 14 amino acids. The CDR3 nucleotides are TGTGCCAGCTCACCACAGAACAGGGGGAACATTCAGTACTTC. Translated, it gives CASSPQNRGNIQYF. Full variable domain (missing parts from reference TRBV18 and TRBJ2-4): NAGVMQNPRHLVRRRGQEARLRCSPMKGHSHVYWYRQLPEEGLKFMVYLQKENIIDESGMPKERFSAEFPKEGPSILRIQQVVRGDSAAYFCASSPQNRGNIQYFGAGTRLSVL.

The chain employs TRBV6-5 and TRBJ2-7, with TRBD1 matching over 8 bases. Germline loops: CDR1 MNHEY, CDR2 SVGAGI. The CDR3 totals 13 residues. Losses at the gene ends were 6 bases for V and 4 bases for J; bases not matched to a gene: 5. The CDR3: CASRGDRLYEQYF. CDR3 in DNA: TGTGCCAGCAGGGGGGACAGGCTTTACGAGCAGTACTTC.

This clone was counted a single time. This chain uses TRBV5-4 with TRBJ1-1, with D possibly TRBD1 on 5 matching bases. Deletions cut 5 bases from V and 0 bases from J, with 5 bases between. The CDR3 sequence is 12 residues long. Germline CDR1 is SGHNT and CDR2 is YYREEE (reference sequence). CDR3: CASRTVNTEAFF. The CDR3 DNA reads TGTGCCAGCAGGACAGTGAACACTGAAGCTTTCTTT.

This chain links TRBV3-1 (or the pseudogene TRBV3-2) with TRBJ2-3, with D perhaps being TRBD1 or TRBD2 (5 bases each). The V gene's germline CDR1 is LGHDT and CDR2 YNNKEL (reference sequence). The V gene lost 5 bases and the J gene lost 0 bases, with 9 bases spanning the gap. The length of the CDR3 is 14 residues. The CDR3 nucleotides read TGTGCCAGCAGCGGGGACCCTAGCACAGATACGCAGTATTTT. Translated, it gives CASSGDPSTDTQYF.

The chain joins TRBV3-1 (or the pseudogene TRBV3-2) to TRBJ1-1, with 9 nucleotides matching TRBD1. CDR3 length: 14 residues. After removal of 3 bases from V and 3 bases from J, the junction contained 2 bases not matched to a gene. Germline values: CDR1 LGHDT, CDR2 YNNKEL (reference sequence). The CDR3, as DNA: TGTGCCAGCAGCCACGGGGACAGGGACACTGAAGCTTTCTTT. The encoded protein is CASSHGDRDTEAFF.

The chain recombines TRBV3-1 (or the pseudogene TRBV3-2) with TRBJ2-3, with D maybe TRBD2 (6 bases). This CDR3 spans 17 amino acids. V was pared by 2 bases and J by 6 bases, with 21 bases between. Germline V gives CDR1 LGHDT, CDR2 YNNKEL (reference sequence). Here the CDR3 DNA reads TGTGCCAGCAGCCAAAATAGCGGCTCCTTGATTGCGGATACGCAGTATTTT. Protein sequence: CASSQNSGSLIADTQYF.

The chain combines TRBV12-3 or TRBV12-4 with TRBJ2-3; D might be TRBD2 (6 bases). Deletions cut 6 bases from V and 6 bases from J, with 10 bases between. CDR3 length: 12 amino acids. CDR3 amino acids: CASSPTSDTQYF. For the CDR3, the DNA is TGTGCCAGCAGCCCAACTAGCGATACGCAGTATTTT.

This chain links TRBV5-1 with TRBJ2-1; perhaps TRBD2 as D (6 bases). The germline V gene has CDR1 SGHRS and CDR2 YFSETQ. The CDR3 runs to 15 residues. The V end was cut by 0 bases, the J end by 8 bases, with 15 bases between. The CDR3 reads CASSLGLTSYDEQFF. CDR3 DNA sequence: TGCGCCAGCAGCTTGGGTTTGACTAGTTACGATGAGCAGTTCTTC.

The chain uses TRBV7-6 and TRBJ1-2; tentatively, D is TRBD1 (6 bases). CDR3 length equals 15 residues. Per germline, CDR1 SGHVS and CDR2 FNYEAQ. V was trimmed by 5 bases and J by 4 bases, leaving 17 bases between them. CDR3 DNA sequence: TGTGCCAGCAGCCCAACACAGGGAGGTGGCTATGGCTACACCTTC. This sequence encodes CASSPTQGGGYGYTF.

The genes are TRBV7-9 and TRBJ1-2; D unclear. Between the trimmed V and J ends, which lost 1 base and 6 bases, there was a span of 9 bases. This CDR3 contains 13 residues. The germline V gene has CDR1 SEHNR and CDR2 FQNEAQ (reference sequence). The CDR3 region is CASSLGSWDGYTF. In DNA form, the CDR3 reads TGTGCCAGCAGCTTAGGCAGTTGGGATGGCTACACCTTC.

This chain links TRBV4-1 with TRBJ1-3; a weak D match, TRBD1 (5 bases). Trimming took off 4 bases at V and 0 bases at J, with 19 bases between the two ends. Germline CDR1 and CDR2: MGHRA and YSYEKL. The CDR3 has 18 amino acids. Here the CDR3 DNA reads TGCGCCAGCAGCCTCAGGCGGGGGGAGATCAGCTCTGGAAACACCATATATTTT. As protein: CASSLRRGEISSGNTIYF.

This chain connects TRBV11-2 to TRBJ2-7; TRBD2 matches at 10 bases. This CDR3 is built from 16 residues. Germline CDR1 SGHAT, CDR2 FQNNGV. V dropped 5 bases and J dropped 5; count of bases not matched to a gene: 12. In DNA, the CDR3 is TGTGCCAGCAGCCAAAGCCCCTCTAGCGGGAGCGACGAGCAGTACTTC. Translation gives CASSQSPSSGSDEQYF.

V usage is TRBV27 and J usage is TRBJ2-7, with D possibly called TRBD1 or TRBD2 (6 bases each). V lost 5 bases, J lost 0 bases, and 17 bases lay in between. CDR1 and CDR2 (germline): MNHEY, SMNVEV (reference sequence). The CDR3 length is 16 residues. The CDR3 DNA sequence: TGTGCCAGCAGTCAGGGGACTGGCTCCTTCTCCTACGAGCAGTACTTC. This translates into CASSQGTGSFSYEQYF.

Of note for this clone: The junction and the germline gene differ at one end; a read error may be behind it. The rearrangement links TRBV12-5 to TRBJ2-2; a weak D match, TRBD2 (6 bases). This CDR3 comprises 16 residues. CDR1 LGHNT and CDR2 FRNRAP come from the germline V gene. The CDR3 DNA reads as TGTGCTAGTGGTTTTGCTAGCGTTGGGAACGCCGGGGAGCTGTTTTTT. Protein product: CASGFASVGNAGELFF.

The V gene is TRBV5-1, the J gene TRBJ1-4, with TRBD1 matching over 7 bases. Germline CDR1 SGHRS, CDR2 YFSETQ. The CDR3 is made up of 17 amino acids. V gave up 4 bases and J gave up 2 bases; unmatched junction bases: 11. CDR3 sequence (DNA): TGCGCCAGCAGCCTCCAGGAATACAGGGGCACTAATGAAAAACTGTTTTTT. It specifies CASSLQEYRGTNEKLFF.

This clone turned up a few times. The V call is TRBV2, the J call TRBJ1-1, with D hard to call. The CDR3 runs to 14 residues. Germline V gives CDR1 SNHLY, CDR2 FYNNEI. Trimming took 8 bases from V and 0 from J, leaving 13 bases between them. The CDR3 DNA reads TGTGCCAGCGCCCGTCCCGGATTGAACACTGAAGCTTTCTTT. Its protein is CASARPGLNTEAFF.

This clone was seen once. The chain joins TRBV4-1 to TRBJ1-6; D is possibly TRBD1 (5 bases). Germline CDR1 reads MGHRA; CDR2 reads YSYEKL. The CDR3 is 17 amino acids. V was trimmed by 4 bases and J by 9 bases, leaving 22 bases between them. CDR3 in amino acids: CASSRIVADIKSSPLHF. The CDR3 nucleotides read TGCGCCAGCAGCCGGATCGTCGCGGACATAAAATCTTCACCCCTCCACTTT.